This TCR beta chain was sequenced in a study of blood T cell repertoires in COVID-19. Using immunoSEQ multiplex PCR, the repertoire was profiled, and TCRdb retains in-frame clones only, with some absent. The sample gives approximately 76,000 clones, about 83% of which show up once; about 6% is in the top ten. The CDR3 totals 15 residues. In germline, CDR1 is SGHAT, CDR2 FQDESV (reference sequence). V dropped 5 bases and J dropped 3 bases, with 13 bases sitting between them. The chain is built from TRBV11-1 and TRBJ2-2; TRBD1 is a possible D gene (5 bases). The sequence derives from a woman between 55 and 75 years old with acute or convalescent COVID-19. Specimen: peripheral blood. The chain's CDR3 is CASSLNRGDTGELFF. The CDR3 coding sequence is TGTGCCAGCAGCCTGAATAGGGGCGACACCGGGGAGCTGTTTTTT.